The T cell receptor (beta chain) under discussion was sequenced for a study of identical twins. This clonotype turned up a few times. The antigen is not known. TCRdb reprocessed the 5' RACE reads with MiXCR, giving one entry per CDR3 protein. The sample lists 200,000 to 250,000 distinct CDR3 sequences, about 7.5% occurring once. Notes on the study in general: The more abundant beta clonotypes in cord blood had fewer insertions, and memory repertoires did not show this.

The same data also contributed to another study, on yellow fever vaccine responses in identical twins.

Sequencing used memory (CD45RO+) T cells sorted from blood. The receptor's source is a woman between 18 and 29 years old in good health.

DNA of the CDR3: TGCGCCAGCAGCCCGTCTCGGGACACCATCTCCTACGAGCAGTACTTC. It specifies CASSPSRDTISYEQYF. The chain recombines TRBV5-1 with TRBJ2-7, with TRBD1 as a possible D gene (6 bases). The CDR3 consists of 16 residues. V shed 4 bases and J shed 0 bases, with 17 bases lying between them. Germline V gene sequence: CDR1 SGHRS, CDR2 YFSETQ.